This record covers a single T cell receptor (beta chain). Germline CDR1 is SEHNR and CDR2 is FQNEAQ (reference sequence). The V and J ends lost 6 bases and 1 base respectively, with 14 bases between them. CDR3 length: 15 amino acids. The sample originates from a study of blood T cell repertoires in COVID-19. For the study at large: Nucleic acid was either cDNA or gDNA, and it came from T cells, B-cell-depleted T cells, or PBMCs.

Authors' processing steps: Using reference gene primer amplification, nucleated cell counts were estimated. TCRdb's copy holds only in-frame clones and misses some; the assay was immunoSEQ multiplex PCR. V and J calls and clone size are as listed in that table; D and trimming were resolved from the DNA. The sample yields approximately 210,000 clones, roughly 84% seen once. V gene TRBV7-9 combines with J gene TRBJ2-3; D ambiguous. This TCR derives from a human donor in a cohort sampled during active COVID-19. Sequencing was done on a sample of peripheral blood. This CDR3 is CASSFTEIRTDTQYF. DNA for the CDR3: TGTGCCAGCAGTTTTACAGAGATACGCACAGATACGCAGTATTTT.